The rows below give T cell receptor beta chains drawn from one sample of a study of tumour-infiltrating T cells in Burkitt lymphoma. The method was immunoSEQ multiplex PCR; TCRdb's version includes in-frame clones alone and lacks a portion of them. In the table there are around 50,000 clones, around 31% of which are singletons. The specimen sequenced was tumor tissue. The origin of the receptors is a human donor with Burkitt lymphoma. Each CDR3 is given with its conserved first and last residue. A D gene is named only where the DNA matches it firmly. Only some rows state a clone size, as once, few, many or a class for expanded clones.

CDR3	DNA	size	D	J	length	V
CASSLGQGGIPSTEAFF	TGTGCCAGCAGCCTAGGACAGGGGGGAATCCCCAGCACTGAAGCTTTCTTT	few	TRBD1	TRBJ1-1	17	TRBV5-4
CASSSSGARTEAFF	TGTGCCAGCAGCTCTTCTGGGGCCCGAACTGAAGCTTTCTTT	few	.	TRBJ1-1	14	TRBV7-9
CADQDEKLFF	TGTGCCGACCAGGATGAAAAACTGTTTTTT	few	.	TRBJ1-4	10	TRBV7-9
CASSQAGQGNTEAFF	TGTGCCAGCAGCCAGGCTGGACAGGGAAACACTGAAGCTTTCTTT	few	TRBD1	TRBJ1-1	15	TRBV7-3
CASSFQRAGPQDEQFF	TGCGCCAGCAGCTTTCAAAGGGCAGGGCCTCAGGATGAGCAGTTCTTC	.	.	TRBJ2-1	16	TRBV5-1
CAWSSGGSTEAFF	TGTGCCTGGAGTTCGGGCGGATCCACTGAAGCTTTCTTT	.	.	TRBJ1-1	13	TRBV30
CASSRDQETQYF	TGTGCCAGCAGCAGGGATCAAGAGACCCAGTACTTC	few	.	TRBJ2-5	12	TRBV7-2
CASRAQYF	TGTGCCAGCAGGGCCCAGTACTTC	.	.	TRBJ2-5	8	TRBV2
CASTTVAGTLAYGYTF	TGTGCCAGCACCACGGTGGCAGGGACTTTGGCGTATGGCTACACCTTC	few	.	TRBJ1-2	16	TRBV5-4
CASSPRPLKRHIQYF	TGTGCCAGCAGCCCCCGACCACTAAAGCGCCACATTCAGTACTTC	few	.	TRBJ2-4	15	TRBV7-8
CASSYSYRGRSYEQYF	TGTGCCAGCAGTTACTCGTACAGGGGCCGTTCCTACGAGCAGTACTTC	.	TRBD1	TRBJ2-7	16	TRBV6-5
CASSDGAGGGGNTIYF	TGTGCCAGCTCCGACGGGGCAGGGGGCGGTGGAAACACCATATATTTT	few	TRBD1	TRBJ1-3	16	TRBV28
CASRGRALTNEKLFF	TGTGCCAGCAGGGGGCGGGCTTTGACTAATGAAAAACTGTTTTTT	few	.	TRBJ1-4	15	TRBV27
CASSAGRGVQFF	TGTGCCAGCAGCGCCGGCCGAGGAGTGCAGTTCTTC	.	.	TRBJ2-1	12	TRBV7-9
CASSYGPDPGANVLTF	TGTGCCAGCAGCTACGGTCCGGATCCTGGGGCCAACGTCCTGACTTTC	few	.	TRBJ2-6	16	TRBV7-2
CASRPQGRRNTEAFF	TGTGCCAGCAGACCCCAGGGGAGGAGGAACACTGAAGCTTTCTTT	.	.	TRBJ1-1	15	TRBV7-2
CASSPMGGLGAGELFF	TGTGCCAGCAGCCCCATGGGGGGCCTTGGCGCCGGGGAGCTGTTTTTT	.	.	TRBJ2-2	16	TRBV7-8
CSVEDSVHWIF	TGCAGTGTAGAAGACAGCGTACATTGGATCTTC	.	.	TRBJ2-1	11	TRBV20-1
CASSVVEGAGEKLFF	TGTGCCAGTAGTGTCGTGGAGGGGGCTGGGGAAAAACTGTTTTTT	.	TRBD1	TRBJ1-4	15	TRBV19
CASSLLGSRGLAGGGKETQYF	TGTGCCAGCAGCCTCCTTGGCTCTCGGGGACTAGCGGGGGGGGGTAAAGAGACCCAGTACTTC	.	TRBD2	TRBJ2-5	21	TRBV4-2
CASSQDPGVEFGADTQYF	TGTGCCAGCAGCCAAGATCCTGGGGTAGAATTCGGCGCAGATACGCAGTATTTT	.	.	TRBJ2-3	18	TRBV4-2
CASRWRHPNTEAFF	TGTGCCAGCAGGTGGCGTCACCCGAACACTGAAGCTTTCTTT	many	.	TRBJ1-1	14	TRBV6-5
CASSMEGLTNTGELFF	TGTGCCAGCAGCATGGAGGGACTGACGAACACCGGGGAGCTGTTTTTT	.	.	TRBJ2-2	16	TRBV5-6
CASSPPAGNYGYTF	TGTGCCAGCAGCCCCCCGGCAGGGAACTATGGCTACACCTTC	few	.	TRBJ1-2	14	TRBV13
CASCRDRGEKLFF	TGTGCCAGTTGCCGGGACAGGGGCGAAAAACTGTTTTTT	few	TRBD1	TRBJ1-4	13	TRBV6-1
CASSYRVNTEAFF	TGCGCCAGCAGCTATAGGGTGAACACTGAAGCTTTCTTT	few	.	TRBJ1-1	13	TRBV4-3